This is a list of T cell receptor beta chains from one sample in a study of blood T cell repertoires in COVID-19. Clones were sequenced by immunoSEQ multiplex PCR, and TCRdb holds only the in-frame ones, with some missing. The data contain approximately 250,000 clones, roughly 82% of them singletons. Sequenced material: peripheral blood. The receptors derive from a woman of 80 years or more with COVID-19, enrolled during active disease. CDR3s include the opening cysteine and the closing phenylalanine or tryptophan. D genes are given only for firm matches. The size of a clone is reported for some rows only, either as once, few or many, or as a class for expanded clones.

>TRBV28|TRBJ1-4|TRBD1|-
TGTGCCAGCGGGGGACAGGGAGTTGAAAAACTGTTTTTT
CASGGQGVEKLFF
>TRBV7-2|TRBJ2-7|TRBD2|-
TGTGCCAGCAGCCCACACGGGGGGGGGAACGGGGAGCAGTACTTC
CASSPHGGGNGEQYF
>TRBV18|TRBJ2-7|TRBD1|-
TGTGCCAGCTCTACGACAGGGGCCTCCTACGAGCAGTACTTC
CASSTTGASYEQYF
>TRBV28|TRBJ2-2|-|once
TGTGCCAGCAGTACACCATGGTCGGGATTAACGCCCGGGGAACTGTTTTTT
CASSTPWSGLTPGELFF
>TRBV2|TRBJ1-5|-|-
TGTGCCAGCAGTGAAGCGTCGAGACTGAATCAGCCCCAGCATTTT
CASSEASRLNQPQHF
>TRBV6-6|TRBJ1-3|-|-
TGTGCCAGCAGTTACGACAGGCCGGGAAACACCATATATTTT
CASSYDRPGNTIYF
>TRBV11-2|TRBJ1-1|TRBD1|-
TGTGCCAGCAGCTTAACCACGACAGGGAAGAACACTGAAGCTTTCTTT
CASSLTTTGKNTEAFF
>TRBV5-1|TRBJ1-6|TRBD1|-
TGCGCCAGCAGGCGGAAGGACCGGGACAGGGGGTATAATTCACCCCTCCACTTT
CASRRKDRDRGYNSPLHF
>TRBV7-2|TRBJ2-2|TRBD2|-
TGTGCCAGCAAACGGGGGGGGAACACCGGGGAGCTGTTTTTT
CASKRGGNTGELFF
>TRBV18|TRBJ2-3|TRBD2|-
TGTGCCAGCTCACCACCGGGCGGGGGAGTCACAGATACGCAGTATTTT
CASSPPGGGVTDTQYF
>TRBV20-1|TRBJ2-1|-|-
TGCAGTGCTTTCCCCGTGAATGAGCAGTTCTTC
CSAFPVNEQFF
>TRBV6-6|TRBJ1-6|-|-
TGTGCCAGCAGTTACCCTCAGGTTAATAATTCACCCCTCCACTTT
CASSYPQVNNSPLHF
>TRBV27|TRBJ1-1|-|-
TGTGCCAGCAGTTTTAAGGGGTTCACTGAAGCTTTCTTT
CASSFKGFTEAFF
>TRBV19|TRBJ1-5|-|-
TGTGCCAGTAGTATTACTCCCGCCCCTTTTAGCAATCAGCCCCAGCATTTT
CASSITPAPFSNQPQHF
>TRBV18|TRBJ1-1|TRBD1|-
TGTGCCAGCTCAGGGAACAGGGGGAACACTGAAGCTTTCTTT
CASSGNRGNTEAFF
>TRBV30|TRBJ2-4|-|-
TGTGCCTGGAGTGTAAGGATGACGGGTCGTCTAGCCAAAAACATTCAGTACTTC
CAWSVRMTGRLAKNIQYF
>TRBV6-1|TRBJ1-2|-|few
TGTGCCAGCAGTGAAGACCAGGTTAACTATGGCTACACCTTC
CASSEDQVNYGYTF
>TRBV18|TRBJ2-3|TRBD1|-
TGTGCCAGCTCACCATCTAGGACAGGTCCTAGCACAGATACGCAGTATTTT
CASSPSRTGPSTDTQYF
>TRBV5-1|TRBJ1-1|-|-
TGCGCCAGCAGCTTGGGTTTTGGCGGGGGGAACACTGAAGCTTTCTTT
CASSLGFGGGNTEAFF
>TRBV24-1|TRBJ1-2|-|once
TGTGCCACCAGTGACCAGTCAAGCGCGGGCTACACCTTC
CATSDQSSAGYTF
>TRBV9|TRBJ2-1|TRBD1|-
TGTGCCAGCAGCGTAGTTACAGGGGGCAGGAATGAGCAGTTCTTC
CASSVVTGGRNEQFF
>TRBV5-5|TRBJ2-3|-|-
TGTGCCAGCAGCTTGGTCAGGGGCAGGGATACGCAGTATTTT
CASSLVRGRDTQYF
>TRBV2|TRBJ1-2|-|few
TGTGCCAGCAGTGAACGGACAGATATTACCTATGGCTACACCTTC
CASSERTDITYGYTF
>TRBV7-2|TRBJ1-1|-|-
TGTGCCAGCAGCTTAAGGAGAGAGGATGCTTTCTTT
CASSLRREDAFF
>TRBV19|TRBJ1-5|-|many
TGTGCCAGTACCACGGGGGGGGAACAGCCCCAGCATTTT
CASTTGGEQPQHF
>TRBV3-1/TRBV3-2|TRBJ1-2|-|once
TGTGCCAGCAGCCAACTACCGGGGGGGGGAAGCTACACCTTC
CASSQLPGGGSYTF
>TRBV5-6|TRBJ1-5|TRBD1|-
TGTGCCAGCAGCTTTTCCTCTGTGACAGGGAATCAGCCCCAGCATTTT
CASSFSSVTGNQPQHF
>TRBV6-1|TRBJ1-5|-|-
TGTGCCAGCAGTGAATCGGGATCGAATCAGCCCCAGCATTTT
CASSESGSNQPQHF
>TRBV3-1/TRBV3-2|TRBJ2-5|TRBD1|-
TGTGCCAGCAGCCGGGAAACAGGGGGCGCAAAGACCCAGTACTTC
CASSRETGGAKTQYF
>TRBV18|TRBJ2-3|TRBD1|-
TGTGCCAGCTCACTTCTACAGGGGGAGCTTAGCACAGATACGCAGTATTTT
CASSLLQGELSTDTQYF
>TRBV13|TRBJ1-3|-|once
TGTGCCAGCAGACAACGGACAAGGACTATCTCTGGAAACACCATATATTTT
CASRQRTRTISGNTIYF
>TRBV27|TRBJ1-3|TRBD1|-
TGTGCCAGCAGTCGACGACAGGGCGAGGGAAACACCATATATTTT
CASSRRQGEGNTIYF
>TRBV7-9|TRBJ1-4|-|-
TGTGCCAGCAGCTTAGGGGAGACCTTTAATGAAAAACTGTTTTTT
CASSLGETFNEKLFF
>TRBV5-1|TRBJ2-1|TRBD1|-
TGCGCCAGCAGCTTAGGCCCGGGACAGGGATCCAATGAGCAGTTCTTC
CASSLGPGQGSNEQFF
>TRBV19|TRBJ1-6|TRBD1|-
TGTGCCAGTAGTATAGAAGGACAGGGGAATTCACCCCTCCACTTT
CASSIEGQGNSPLHF
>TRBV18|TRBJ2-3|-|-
TGTGCCAGCTCACCTTTGTCTAGCACAGATACGCAGTATTTT
CASSPLSSTDTQYF
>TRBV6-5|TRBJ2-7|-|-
TGTGCCAGCAGTTACAAAAAAGATTCAATCATGAGGCAGTACTTC
CASSYKKDSIMRQYF
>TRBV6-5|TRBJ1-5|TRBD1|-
TGTGCCAGCAGTTCAGGGGGAAGCAATCAGCCCCAGCATTTT
CASSSGGSNQPQHF
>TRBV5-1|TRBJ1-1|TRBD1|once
TGCGCCAGCAGCTCACAGGGGGCTGGGAACACTGAAGCTTTCTTT
CASSSQGAGNTEAFF
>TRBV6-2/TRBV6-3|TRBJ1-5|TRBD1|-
TGTGCCAGCAGTTTACAGGGGGCTTTGGGGAATCAGCCCCAGCATTTT
CASSLQGALGNQPQHF
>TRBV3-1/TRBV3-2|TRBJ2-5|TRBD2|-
TGTGCCAGCAGCCTGGGTGGAGCGGGGAAGGAAGAGACCCAGTACTTC
CASSLGGAGKEETQYF